One sample yielded the 24 T cell receptor beta chains listed below, sequenced in a study of radiation and T cells in renal cell carcinoma. The repertoire was sequenced with immunoSEQ multiplex PCR; TCRdb's copy has only in-frame clones and lacks some. The sample holds roughly 3,900 clones, roughly 70% seen once. Treatment meaning: treatment-naive control, cytoreductive nephrectomy. The starting material was tumor tissue, obtained from a patient whose treatment was nephrectomy without radiotherapy. The receptors were sampled from a man aged 50 to 60 with renal cell carcinoma.

This chain joins TRBV6-6 and TRBJ2-7; 12 bases map to TRBD2. The CDR3 loop spans 16 amino acids. Per the germline V gene, CDR1 is MNHNY and CDR2 is SVGAGI (reference sequence). Unmatched junction bases numbered 4, after V lost 0 bases and J lost 4 bases. The CDR3 coding sequence is TGTGCCAGCAGTTACTCGACTAGCGGGAGCGGGTACGAGCAGTACTTC. Translating it yields CASSYSTSGSGYEQYF.

The chain is built from TRBV7-9 and TRBJ2-1, with D possibly TRBD2 on 6 matching bases. This CDR3 spans 14 amino acids. Germline assignment: CDR1 SEHNR and CDR2 FQNEAQ (reference sequence). Trimming took 3 bases from V and 4 from J, leaving 10 bases between them. The chain's CDR3 is CASSFTGTYNEQFF. Written as DNA, the CDR3 is TGTGCCAGCAGCTTTACCGGGACTTACAATGAGCAGTTCTTC.

This clone has only a few counts. The CDR3 nucleotides read TGTGCCAGCAGACCGGGACAAGTTATCGGAGAGCAGTACTTC. It translates to CASRPGQVIGEQYF. The chain couples TRBV6-6 to TRBJ2-7; D might be TRBD1 (6 bases). Germline V gives CDR1 MNHNY, CDR2 SVGAGI (reference sequence). Trimming removed 6 bases at V and 7 bases at J, with 19 bases between. CDR3 length: 14 residues.

The chain joins TRBV4-1 to TRBJ1-1; 9 bases agree with TRBD1. The CDR3 has 15 amino acids. Germline lookup yields CDR1 MGHRA and CDR2 YSYEKL. V shed 3 bases and J 2 bases; nucleotides not matched to a gene: 4. As DNA, the CDR3 is TGCGCCAGCAGCCAGAGGACAGGGGTTAACACTGAAGCTTTCTTT. Translated, it gives CASSQRTGVNTEAFF.

The V call is TRBV6-6, the J call TRBJ1-2; maybe TRBD1 (5 bases). The CDR3 extends over 13 amino acids. The ends were cut back, 6 bases at V and 3 bases at J, with 11 bases in the middle. CDR1 MNHNY and CDR2 SVGAGI come from the germline V gene (reference sequence). This CDR3 is CASRGRQHYGYTF. CDR3 in DNA: TGTGCCAGCAGAGGCCGACAGCACTATGGCTACACCTTC.

The chain couples TRBV9 to TRBJ2-3; D gene unclear. V was trimmed by 3 bases and J by 3 bases, leaving 8 bases between them. This CDR3 comprises 13 residues. Germline V CDR1 and CDR2: SGDLS, YYNGEE. The CDR3 DNA is TGTGCCAGCAGCGCCAGCATTACAGATACGCAGTATTTT. Protein: CASSASITDTQYF.

This chain connects TRBV9 to TRBJ1-5; the D gene is possibly TRBD1 (6 bases). V gave up 0 bases and J gave up 3 bases, with 13 bases separating them. This CDR3 comprises 16 residues. Germline CDR1 is SGDLS and CDR2 is YYNGEE. CDR3 nucleotides: TGTGCCAGCAGCGTAGATGGCAGGGGAAACAATCAGCCCCAGCATTTT. The encoded protein is CASSVDGRGNNQPQHF. Combining the CDR3 with reference TRBV9 and TRBJ1-5 gives the whole variable domain DSGVTQTPKHLITATGQRVTLRCSPRSGDLSVYWYQQSLDQGLQFLIQYYNGEERAKGNILERFSAQQFPDLHSELNLSSLELGDSALYFCASSVDGRGNNQPQHFGDGTRLSIL.

The V gene is TRBV28, the J gene TRBJ2-5; 8 bases are shared with TRBD2. CDR1 and CDR2 from the germline V gene are MDHEN and SYDVKM. Trimming cost V 4 bases and J 1 base; bases outside gene matches: 8. The CDR3 loop spans 16 amino acids. The CDR3 sequence is CASSSAAGVFQETQYF. DNA for the CDR3: TGTGCCAGCAGTTCCGCAGCGGGAGTCTTCCAAGAGACCCAGTACTTC. Looking up the rest from reference TRBV28 and TRBJ2-5 gives the full variable domain: DVKVTQSSRYLVKRTGEKVFLECVQDMDHENMFWYRQDPGLGLRLIYFSYDVKMKEKGDIPEGYSVSREKKERFSLILESASTNQTSMYLCASSSAAGVFQETQYFGPGTRLLVL.

This sequence joins TRBV5-5 and TRBJ1-2; D gene unclear. Trimming took 0 bases from V and 4 from J, leaving 7 bases between them. Germline V gene data show CDR1 as SGHKS and CDR2 as YYEKEE (reference sequence). This CDR3 is 13 amino acids long. The CDR3 DNA sequence: TGTGCCAGCAGCTTGGAGGCAGGCTATGGCTACACCTTC. Its protein is CASSLEAGYGYTF.

V and J are TRBV12-1 and TRBJ2-1; no check of the table's D call, TRBD2, against the DNA was made. TRBV12-1 is an annotated pseudogene. The CDR3 extends over 15 amino acids. CDR3 in amino acids: CASSFGLAGKNEQFF. In nucleotides, the CDR3 is TGTGCCAGCAGCTTCGGTCTAGCGGGTAAGAATGAGCAGTTCTTC.

V gene TRBV30 combines with J gene TRBJ2-2, with 9 bases aligning to TRBD1. The CDR3 loop spans 17 amino acids. The germline V gene encodes CDR1 GTSNPN and CDR2 SVGIG (reference sequence). V was pared by 2 bases and J by 4 bases, with 11 bases of the junction left unmatched. The CDR3 sequence is CAWSQEYRTGVTGELFF. The CDR3 DNA sequence: TGTGCCTGGAGTCAAGAGTACAGGACAGGGGTCACCGGGGAGCTGTTTTTT. The variable domain in full, with the rest retrieved from reference TRBV30 and TRBJ2-2, is SQTIHQWPATLVQPVGSPLSLECTVEGTSNPNLYWYRQAAGRGLQLLFYSVGIGQISSEVPQNLSASRPQDRQFILSSKKLLLSDSGFYLCAWSQEYRTGVTGELFFGEGSRLTVL.

This clone was seen a handful of times. This rearrangement joins TRBV7-9 to TRBJ2-1; D is possibly TRBD2 (6 bases). Germline V gene lookup returns CDR1 SEHNR and CDR2 FQNEAQ (reference sequence). This CDR3 region has 14 residues. The germline V and J ends were trimmed by 0 bases and 5 bases, with 8 bases remaining between them. The CDR3, as DNA: TGTGCCAGCAGCTTAGCGGAGGGAAACAATGAGCAGTTCTTC. This translates into CASSLAEGNNEQFF.

The V call is TRBV4-1, the J call TRBJ2-7; TRBD1 matches at 9 bases. With V trimmed by 0 bases and J by 6 bases, 9 bases remained unmatched. Germline CDR1 is MGHRA and CDR2 is YSYEKL. The CDR3 loop spans 16 amino acids. In DNA, the CDR3 is TGCGCCAGCAGCCAAGATTGGGGGACAGGGCTGAGCGAGCAGTACTTC. It encodes CASSQDWGTGLSEQYF.

This clone has a single count. V and J are TRBV4-2 and TRBJ2-7, with D perhaps TRBD1 or TRBD2 (6 bases each). Trimming shortened V by 7 bases and J by 7 bases, and 17 bases separated the two germline ends. Per germline, CDR1 LGHNA and CDR2 YNFKEQ. This CDR3 has 13 amino acids. The CDR3 bases are TGTGCCAGCACCAAGGACCAAGGGGGGGAGCAGTACTTC. Its protein product is CASTKDQGGEQYF.

The J gene is TRBJ1-5, the V gene TRBV5-5; D perhaps matches TRBD1 (5 bases). This CDR3 spans 14 amino acids. Germline V lookup: CDR1 SGHKS, CDR2 YYEKEE (reference sequence). Trimming cost V 0 bases and J 7 bases, with 11 bases left between them. The CDR3 is CASSLEGGGQPQHF. For the CDR3, the DNA is TGTGCCAGCAGCTTGGAGGGCGGGGGACAGCCCCAGCATTTT. Supplemented by reference TRBV5-5 and TRBJ1-5, the full variable domain reads DAGVTQSPTHLIKTRGQQVTLRCSPISGHKSVSWYQQVLGQGPQFIFQYYEKEERGRGNFPDRFSARQFPNYSSELNVNALLLGDSALYLCASSLEGGGQPQHFGDGTRLSIL.

This clone turned up a few times. The rearrangement joins TRBV7-9 to TRBJ1-1; no firm D call. The CDR3 is made up of 12 amino acids. Germline V gene lookup returns CDR1 SEHNR and CDR2 FQNEAQ (reference sequence). V shed 7 bases and J shed 0 bases, with 6 bases lying between them. CDR3 region: CASIQMNTEAFF. The CDR3 DNA follows: TGTGCCAGCATCCAGATGAACACTGAAGCTTTCTTT.

The chain joins TRBV19 to TRBJ2-7; D not resolved. The CDR3 loop spans 13 amino acids. CDR1 and CDR2 from the germline V gene are LNHDA and SQIVND (reference sequence). The V and J ends lost 2 bases and 0 bases respectively, with 5 bases between them. This chain's CDR3 is CASSISYSYEQYF. DNA of the CDR3: TGTGCCAGTAGTATAAGTTACTCCTACGAGCAGTACTTC.

CDR3 coding DNA: TGTGCCAGCAGTTCACGTACAGGGAACACTGAAGCTTTCTTT. This encodes CASSSRTGNTEAFF. This sequence joins TRBV6-5 and TRBJ1-1; maybe TRBD1 (5 bases). The V gene lost 4 bases and the J gene lost 1 base, with 10 bases spanning the gap. CDR3 length equals 14 residues. The germline CDR1 and CDR2 sequences are MNHEY and SVGAGI.

The V and J genes are TRBV7-2 and TRBJ2-1; D may be TRBD1 (6 bases). Between the trimmed V and J ends, which lost 2 bases and 10 bases, there was a span of 15 bases. The CDR3 runs 14 residues. In germline, CDR1 is SGHTA, CDR2 FQGNSA. Here the CDR3 reads CASSLMPGTMEQFF. Here the CDR3 DNA reads TGTGCCAGCAGCTTAATGCCAGGGACAATGGAGCAGTTCTTC.

The chain is built from TRBV5-5 and TRBJ2-7, with D unresolved. The CDR3 has 14 residues. Germline V gene data show CDR1 as SGHKS and CDR2 as YYEKEE (reference sequence). V dropped 4 bases and J dropped 0 bases, with 11 bases sitting between them. The DNA for the CDR3 is TGTGCCAGCAGCCGGACGTACAGCTCCTACGAGCAGTACTTC. Encoded protein: CASSRTYSSYEQYF.

This CDR3 is CASSLRQGVNTIYF. CDR3 bases: TGTGCCAGCAGCTTAAGACAGGGGGTTAACACCATATATTTT. V is TRBV7-9 and J is TRBJ1-3; TRBD1 matches at 9 bases. Trimming cost V 2 bases and J 7 bases; bases outside gene matches: 3. The CDR3 is 14 residues long. Germline V gives CDR1 SEHNR, CDR2 FQNEAQ (reference sequence). Filled out from reference TRBV7-9 and TRBJ1-3, the complete variable domain reads DTGVSQNPRHKITKRGQNVTFRCDPISEHNRLYWYRQTLGQGPEFLTYFQNEAQLEKSRLLSDRFSAERPKGSFSTLEIQRTEQGDSAMYLCASSLRQGVNTIYFGEGSWLTVV.

V is TRBV6-6 and J is TRBJ2-1, with D possibly matching TRBD2 (6 bases). The CDR3 has 15 amino acids. From germline, CDR1 is MNHNY and CDR2 SVGAGI (reference sequence). Trimming removed 5 bases from V and 0 bases from J, with 11 bases in between. The CDR3 DNA is TGTGCCAGCAGTGGAAACGGGGGCTCCTACAATGAGCAGTTCTTC. Translation gives CASSGNGGSYNEQFF.

The V and J genes are TRBV5-4 and TRBJ1-2; D is uncertain. Germline-derived CDR1 and CDR2 are SGHNT and YYREEE (reference sequence). The CDR3 covers 13 residues. The V and J ends lost 2 bases and 6 bases respectively, with 11 bases between them. CDR3 in amino acids: CASSLHGVDGYTF. The CDR3 nucleotides are TGTGCCAGCAGCTTACACGGTGTTGATGGCTACACCTTC.

The chain has TRBV6-5 and TRBJ2-7, with 15 positions matching TRBD2. Germline V gives CDR1 MNHEY, CDR2 SVGAGI. V lost 6 bases and J lost 7; bases outside the gene matches: 4. The CDR3 runs to 14 residues. The CDR3, as DNA: TGTGCCAGCAGGGGGGGACTAGCGGGAGGTGAGCAGTACTTC. This gives the protein CASRGGLAGGEQYF.